This T cell receptor beta chain was recorded in a study of T cell responses to AZD1222 COVID-19 vaccine. About the study: Second-dose schedules of about 4 or about 12 weeks were combined. Study-wide results and caveats: It should be noted that donors were predominantly white British and more often female, and clonal diversity was possibly underestimated. Rises in breadth and depth of Spike-specific TCRs came after two AZD1222 doses.

V was clipped by 7 bases and J by 4 bases, with 14 bases between them. The CDR3 runs 15 residues. CDR1 LNHDA and CDR2 SQIVND come from the germline V gene (reference sequence). Notes on this clone: Its antigen is unknown.

Profiling relied on immunoSEQ multiplex PCR, and the TCRdb table lists in-frame clones only, not all of them. Of some 140,000 clones listed, 85% to 95% were seen once; the top ten hold 2.8%. This clonotype was sampled from an adult in good health. This rearrangement joins TRBV19 to TRBJ2-6; D gene ambiguous. Sequences were derived from peripheral blood, sampled on day 0 of AZD1222 vaccination. The CDR3 nucleotides read TGTGCCAGTACCCAGGAGAGTTCCGGGGCCAACGTCCTGACTTTC. Amino acid sequence: CASTQESSGANVLTF.